The rows below give T cell receptor beta chains drawn from one sample of a study of monozygotic twins with inflammatory bowel disease. TCRdb reprocessed the 5' RACE reads and reports one entry per CDR3 protein, with no DNA. The sample table includes around 410,000 distinct CDR3 sequences. What was sequenced was blood. Receptors originate from a human donor with ulcerative colitis or Crohn's disease, or a healthy co-twin of an affected twin (not recorded which). Both conserved end residues are part of each CDR3.

>TRBJ2-5|TRBV6-1
CASSEVYYQETQYF
>TRBJ2-1|TRBV5-1
CASSLDAASSYNEQFF
>TRBJ1-1|TRBV9
CASSVPQGAGTEAFF
>TRBJ2-2|TRBV6-5
CASSYSTGEANTGELFF
>TRBJ1-1|TRBV4-3
CASSQAAWASNTEAFF
>TRBJ1-6|TRBV25-1
CASSARQIYNSPFHF
>TRBJ1-1|TRBV7-2
CASSRLTRGVKYTEAFF
>TRBJ1-2|TRBV2
CASSGTALDYGYTF
>TRBJ2-1|TRBV19
CASSGQDTYNEQFF
>TRBJ2-7|TRBV20-1
CSAPTRIGQTYEQYF
>TRBJ2-5|TRBV5-1
CASSVGTSGRETQYF
>TRBJ1-1|TRBV30
CAWSVTQGNTEAFF
>TRBJ1-1|TRBV19
CASSRVGTEAFF
>TRBJ2-3|TRBV4-1
CASSQETRQGAKTDTQYF